These T cell receptor beta chains were read from a single sample in a study of siplizumab effects on memory and regulatory T cells. The protocol was immunoSEQ multiplex PCR, while the TCRdb copy is restricted to in-frame clones and leaves out a portion. The table includes 85,000 to 130,000 clones, about 90% detected once. The sequenced material came from CD4+ T cells sorted from blood. These receptors were taken from a human donor in good health. Some clones in this sample may be carry-over from other donors' samples. The CDR3 runs from the conserved cysteine through the conserved F or W. D genes are given only for firm matches. Clone size appears in some rows only: once, few, many, or a class for an expanded clone.

J	V	size	D	DNA	CDR3
TRBJ2-6	TRBV18	-	TRBD2	TGTGCCAGCTCATTAACTAGCGGGAGGCCTCGGGCCAACGTCCTGACTTTC	CASSLTSGRPRANVLTF
TRBJ2-3	TRBV2	once	-	TGTGCCAGCAGCGATCGGACGGGGACAGATACGCAGTATTTT	CASSDRTGTDTQYF
TRBJ1-1	TRBV11-3	-	-	TGTGCCAGCAGCAACTCAGAGTCTGAAGCTTTCTTT	CASSNSESEAFF
TRBJ2-1	TRBV10-3	once	TRBD2	TGTGCCATCATGTCCCTAGCGGGAGACAATGAGCAGTTCTTC	CAIMSLAGDNEQFF
TRBJ2-7	TRBV14	-	-	TGTGCCAGCAGCCATTCGACCGGCTACGAGCAGTACTTC	CASSHSTGYEQYF
TRBJ1-2	TRBV7-9	-	TRBD1	TGTGCCAGCAGCTTATTAGACAGGGCGGTCTATGGCTACACCTTC	CASSLLDRAVYGYTF
TRBJ2-7	TRBV2	-	TRBD2	TGTGCCAGCAGGACTAGCGGGAGGGCACACGAGCAGTACTTC	CASRTSGRAHEQYF
TRBJ2-7	TRBV30	-	TRBD1	TGTGCCTGGAGTGGGGACAGGGGCTTCTCCTACGAGCAGTACTTC	CAWSGDRGFSYEQYF
TRBJ1-2	TRBV19	once	TRBD1	TGTGCCAGTAGCCGAGGGACAGTAGTTAAGACTAACTATGGCTACACCTTC	CASSRGTVVKTNYGYTF
TRBJ2-1	TRBV5-1	-	TRBD2	TGCGCCAGCAGCTCCGGACTAGCGTACTCACCGGACAATGAGCAGTTCTTC	CASSSGLAYSPDNEQFF
TRBJ2-7	TRBV5-5	-	-	TGTGCCAGCAGCTTGTTCAGCGAGCAGTACTTC	CASSLFSEQYF
TRBJ2-1	TRBV28	-	-	TGTGCCAGCACACCGAACAATGAGCAGTTCTTC	CASTPNNEQFF
TRBJ2-1	TRBV7-9	-	TRBD2	TGTGCCAGCAGCTTGAGTCTAGCGGGAGCTCATGAGCAGTTCTTC	CASSLSLAGAHEQFF
TRBJ1-1	TRBV2	few	-	TGTGCCAGCAGTGCGTCGAACACTGAAGCTTTCTTT	CASSASNTEAFF
TRBJ1-2	TRBV2	-	TRBD1	TGTGCCAGCAATATCAGGGACAGCTATGGCTACACCTTC	CASNIRDSYGYTF
TRBJ1-2	TRBV6-1	-	-	TGTGCCAGCAGTGCCACTGTGAACTATGGCTACACCTTC	CASSATVNYGYTF
TRBJ2-1	TRBV7-2	-	TRBD2	TGTGCCAGCAGTTACCTAGCGGTCGTCGATGAGCAGTTCTTC	CASSYLAVVDEQFF
TRBJ2-7	TRBV19	-	TRBD2	TGTGCCAGTAGTCCGTCGATGGGGGGGAGCTACGAGCAGTACTTC	CASSPSMGGSYEQYF
TRBJ2-2	TRBV7-2	-	TRBD2	TGTGCCAGCAGCTTAGTTCCTAGCGGGAGGGCTTTTACCGGGGAGCTGTTTTTT	CASSLVPSGRAFTGELFF
TRBJ2-7	TRBV7-2	-	-	TGTGCCACCTTTTTACTTGGCTCCCCCTCCTTTACCGAGCAGTACTTC	CATFLLGSPSFTEQYF
TRBJ2-7	TRBV14	-	TRBD2	TGTGCCAGCAGCCCCCAACCGGGGGCTAGCGGGAAAAACGAGCAGTACTTC	CASSPQPGASGKNEQYF
TRBJ2-7	TRBV6-6	-	-	TGTGCCAGCAGCAAGGACGGGGGGCTAATACAGCAGTACTTC	CASSKDGGLIQQYF
TRBJ2-7	TRBV10-3	-	-	TGTGCCATCAGTGATGGGGGCACATACTACGAGCAGTACTTC	CAISDGGTYYEQYF
TRBJ2-5	TRBV4-1	few	-	TGCGCCAGCAGCCAAGGAGGGCTCGGACAGCGACGAAAAGAAATAGAAGAGACCCAGTACTTC	CASSQGGLGQRRKEIEETQYF
TRBJ2-3	TRBV19	-	TRBD2	TGTGCCAGTACGTTGACTAGCCGGACAGATACGCAGTATTTT	CASTLTSRTDTQYF
TRBJ2-1	TRBV28	once	TRBD2	TGTGCCAGCAGCCCGTCGGGAGGCCCCTACAATGAGCAGTTCTTC	CASSPSGGPYNEQFF
TRBJ2-5	TRBV19	-	-	TGTGCCAGTAGTATGCTGGCAGGGACTGGTTCAGAGACCCAGTACTTC	CASSMLAGTGSETQYF
TRBJ2-1	TRBV9	-	TRBD1	TGTGCCAGCAGCGAGAGGACCGGGACAGGGGGATGGAATGAGCAGTTCTTC	CASSERTGTGGWNEQFF
TRBJ2-2	TRBV10-3	-	-	TGTGCCATCAGTGACAATCAGGGTACCGGGGAGCTGTTTTTT	CAISDNQGTGELFF
TRBJ1-1	TRBV28	-	-	TGTGCCAGCAGTTTTGGGGGGGCGGTCACTGAAGCTTTCTTT	CASSFGGAVTEAFF
TRBJ2-5	TRBV7-5	-	-	TGTGCCAGAAGCTTATCAAGCGGGATGTTAGAGACCCAGTACTTC	CARSLSSGMLETQYF
TRBJ2-3	TRBV7-2	-	-	TGTGCCAGCAGCTTAGGACTACCCACAGATACGCAGTATTTT	CASSLGLPTDTQYF
TRBJ2-7	TRBV7-6	-	-	TGTGCCAGCAGCTTAGACGACCAAAACCCCTACGAGCAGTACTTC	CASSLDDQNPYEQYF
TRBJ2-7	TRBV6-5	once	-	TGTGCCAGCGAGACATACTACGAGCAGTACTTC	CASETYYEQYF
TRBJ2-2	TRBV2	few	-	TGTGCCAGCAGTGAAGACACAACCGGGGAGCTGTTTTTT	CASSEDTTGELFF
TRBJ2-7	TRBV6-5	-	-	TGTGCCAGCAGTGAATCTGGGGGCGGGGACGAGCAGTACTTC	CASSESGGGDEQYF